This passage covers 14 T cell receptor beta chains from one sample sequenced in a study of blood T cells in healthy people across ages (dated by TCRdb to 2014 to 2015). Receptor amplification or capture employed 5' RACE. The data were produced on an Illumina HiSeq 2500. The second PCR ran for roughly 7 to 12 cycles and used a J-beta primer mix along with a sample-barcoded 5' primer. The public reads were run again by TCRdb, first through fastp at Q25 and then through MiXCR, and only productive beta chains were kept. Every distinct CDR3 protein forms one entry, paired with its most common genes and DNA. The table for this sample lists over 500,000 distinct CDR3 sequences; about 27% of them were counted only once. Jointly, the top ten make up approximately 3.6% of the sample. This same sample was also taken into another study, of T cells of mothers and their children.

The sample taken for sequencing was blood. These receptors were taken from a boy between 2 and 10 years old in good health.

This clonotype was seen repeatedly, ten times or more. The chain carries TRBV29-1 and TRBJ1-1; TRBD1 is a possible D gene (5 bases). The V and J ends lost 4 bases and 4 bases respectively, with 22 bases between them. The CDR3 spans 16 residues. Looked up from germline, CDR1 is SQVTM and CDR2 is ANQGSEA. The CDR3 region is CSVAGAWNDWSTEAFF. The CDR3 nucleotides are TGCAGCGTTGCCGGGGCTTGGAACGATTGGAGCACTGAAGCTTTCTTT. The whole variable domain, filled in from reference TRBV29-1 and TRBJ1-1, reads SAVISQKPSRDICQRGTSLTIQCQVDSQVTMMFWYRQQPGQSLTLIATANQGSEATYESGFVIDKFPISRPNLTFSTLTVSNMSPEDSSIYLCSVAGAWNDWSTEAFFGQGTRLTVV.

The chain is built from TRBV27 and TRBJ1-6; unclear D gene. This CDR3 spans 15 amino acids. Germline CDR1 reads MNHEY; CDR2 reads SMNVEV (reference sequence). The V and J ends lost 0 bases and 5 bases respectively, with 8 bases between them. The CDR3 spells CASSLSRRNNSPLHF. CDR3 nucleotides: TGTGCCAGCAGTTTATCCCGGCGGAATAATTCACCCCTCCACTTT.

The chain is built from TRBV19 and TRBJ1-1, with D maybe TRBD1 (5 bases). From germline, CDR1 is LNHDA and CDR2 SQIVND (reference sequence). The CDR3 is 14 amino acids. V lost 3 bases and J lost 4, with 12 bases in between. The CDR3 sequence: CASSMDNWGTEAFF. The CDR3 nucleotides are TGTGCCAGTAGTATGGACAACTGGGGCACTGAAGCTTTCTTT.

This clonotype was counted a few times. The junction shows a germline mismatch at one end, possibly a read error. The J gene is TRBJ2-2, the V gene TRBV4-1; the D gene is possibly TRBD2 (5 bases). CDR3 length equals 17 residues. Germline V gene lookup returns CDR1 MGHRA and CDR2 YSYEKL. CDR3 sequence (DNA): TGCGCCAGCAGCCAAGGAGCAGCGGCCCCGAACACCGGGGAGCTGTCTTTT. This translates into CASSQGAAAPNTGELSF.

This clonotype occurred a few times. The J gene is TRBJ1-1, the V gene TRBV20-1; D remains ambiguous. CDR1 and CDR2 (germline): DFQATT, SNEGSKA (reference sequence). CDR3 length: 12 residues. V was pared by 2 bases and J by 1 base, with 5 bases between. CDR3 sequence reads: CSARYGNTEAFF. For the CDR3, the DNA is TGCAGTGCTAGATATGGGAACACTGAAGCTTTCTTT.

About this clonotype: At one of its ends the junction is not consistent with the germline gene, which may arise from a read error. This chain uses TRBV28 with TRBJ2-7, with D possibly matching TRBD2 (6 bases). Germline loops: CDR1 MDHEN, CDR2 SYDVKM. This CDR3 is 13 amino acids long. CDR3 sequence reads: CASSLGGSFEQYF. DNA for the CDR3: TGTGCCAGCAGTTTAGGAGGGTCCTTCGAGCAGTACTTC.

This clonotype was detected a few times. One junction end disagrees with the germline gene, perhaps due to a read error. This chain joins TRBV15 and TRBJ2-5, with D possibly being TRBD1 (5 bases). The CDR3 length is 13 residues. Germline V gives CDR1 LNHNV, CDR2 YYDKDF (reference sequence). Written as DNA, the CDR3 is TGTGCCACCAGCAGAGAAAGGAGACAGAAGTTGGACTTC. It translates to CATSRERRQKLDF.

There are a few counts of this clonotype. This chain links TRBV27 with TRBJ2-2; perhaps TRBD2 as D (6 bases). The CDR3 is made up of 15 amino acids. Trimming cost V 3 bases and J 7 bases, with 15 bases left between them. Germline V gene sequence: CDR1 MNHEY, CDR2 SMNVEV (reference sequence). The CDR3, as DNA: TGTGCCAGCAGTTTCGGGACTGCCTATGGCGGGGAGCTGTTTTTT. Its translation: CASSFGTAYGGELFF.

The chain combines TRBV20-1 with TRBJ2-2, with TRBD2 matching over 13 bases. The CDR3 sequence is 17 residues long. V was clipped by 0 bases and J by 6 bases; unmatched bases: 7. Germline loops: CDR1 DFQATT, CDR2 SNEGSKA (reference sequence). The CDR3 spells CSARDRTSGGSPGELFF. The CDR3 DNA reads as TGCAGTGCTAGAGATCGGACTAGCGGGGGTTCCCCCGGGGAGCTGTTTTTT.

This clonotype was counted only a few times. The CDR3, as DNA: TGCGCCAGCAGCTTGGGGACTAGCGGGGTTACAGATACGCAGTATTTT. This sequence encodes CASSLGTSGVTDTQYF. The V gene is TRBV5-1, the J gene TRBJ2-3; 12 positions match TRBD2. CDR1 is SGHRS and CDR2 is YFSETQ in the germline V gene. The CDR3 loop spans 16 amino acids. The trim removed 0 bases at V and 3 bases at J, leaving 2 bases unmatched. Using reference TRBV5-1 and TRBJ2-3 for the parts outside the CDR3, the full variable domain is KAGVTQTPRYLIKTRGQQVTLSCSPISGHRSVSWYQQTPGQGLQFLFEYFSETQRNKGNFPGRFSGRQFSNSRSEMNVSTLELGDSALYLCASSLGTSGVTDTQYFGPGTRLTVL.

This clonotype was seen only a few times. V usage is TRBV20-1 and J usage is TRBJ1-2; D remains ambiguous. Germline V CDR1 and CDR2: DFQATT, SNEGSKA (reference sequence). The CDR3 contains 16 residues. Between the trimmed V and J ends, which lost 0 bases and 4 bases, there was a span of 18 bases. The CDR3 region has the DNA TGCAGTGCTAGAGATAGGAGCGCAGGATTAGTCTATGGCTACACCTTC. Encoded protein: CSARDRSAGLVYGYTF.

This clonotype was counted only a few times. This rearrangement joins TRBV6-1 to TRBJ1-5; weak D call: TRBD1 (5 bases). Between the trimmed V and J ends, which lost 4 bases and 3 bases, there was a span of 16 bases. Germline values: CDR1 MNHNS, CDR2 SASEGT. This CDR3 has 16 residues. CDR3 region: CASSGRGLGHNQPQHF. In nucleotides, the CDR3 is TGTGCCAGCAGTGGCCGAGGCCTGGGGCACAATCAGCCCCAGCATTTT.

The CDR3 region has the DNA TGTGCCATCAGTGAGCCCTCCACTAGCGGGAGTAAAGATACGCAGTATTTT. Protein: CAISEPSTSGSKDTQYF. The chain has TRBV10-3 and TRBJ2-3, with 11 positions matching TRBD2. Germline CDR1 is ENHRY and CDR2 is SYGVKD. V was clipped by 2 bases and J by 5 bases; unmatched bases: 9. The CDR3 runs to 17 residues.

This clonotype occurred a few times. CDR3 amino acids: CASSQAHRLNTEAFF. The CDR3 DNA is TGTGCCAGCAGCCAAGCGCACAGGCTGAACACTGAAGCTTTCTTT. The gene calls are TRBV3-1 and TRBJ1-1; possibly TRBD1 for D (5 bases). Germline V gene sequence: CDR1 LGHDT, CDR2 YNNKEL (reference sequence). The CDR3 is made up of 15 amino acids. Trimming removed 1 base from V and 0 bases from J, with 9 bases in between.